The rows below give T cell receptor beta chains drawn from one sample of a study of CD8 T cell repertoires and HIV-1 epitope variants. TCRdb's table, derived via immunoSEQ multiplex PCR, lists solely in-frame clones and lacks some. The repertoire holds about 5,000 clones, with 65% to 80% as singletons. These TCRs are of unknown antigen specificity. The specimen was cultured CD8+ T cells derived from PBMCs. The receptors here all came from a male donor with HIV. Both conserved end residues are part of each CDR3. Each record gives: clone size, D gene, J gene, V gene, CDR3 protein, CDR3 DNA. D genes are given only for firm matches. For some rows the clone size is stated as once, few or many, or as a class when expanded; others skip it.

>few|TRBD2|TRBJ2-3|TRBV7-8
CASSLATSGDTQYF
TGTGCCAGCAGCTTAGCGACTAGCGGAGATACGCAGTATTTT
>-|-|TRBJ1-1|TRBV14
CASSPLGRTEAFF
TGTGCCAGCAGCCCCCTGGGACGGACTGAAGCTTTCTTT
>once|-|TRBJ1-1|TRBV6-6
CASSYGLGGVEAFF
TGTGCCAGCAGTTACGGGCTAGGCGGGGTCGAAGCTTTCTTT
>-|-|TRBJ2-7|TRBV9
CASSVAGGLSGEQYF
TGTGCCAGCAGCGTAGCGGGGGGCCTTTCGGGCGAGCAGTACTTC
>-|TRBD1|TRBJ2-1|TRBV28
CASSRQGDRNEQFF
TGTGCCAGCAGTAGACAGGGGGATCGGAATGAGCAGTTCTTC
>-|TRBD1|TRBJ2-1|TRBV2
CASSLSQGISYNEQFF
TGTGCCAGCAGTTTATCACAGGGGATATCCTACAATGAGCAGTTCTTC
>-|-|TRBJ2-7|TRBV19
CASSIAGDTLYEQYF
TGTGCCAGTAGTATAGCTGGGGACACCCTATACGAGCAGTACTTC
>-|-|TRBJ2-7|TRBV27
CASSLRGRAYEQYF
TGTGCCAGCAGTTTGAGGGGACGAGCGTACGAGCAGTACTTC
>-|-|TRBJ2-5|TRBV6-1
CASSEQGGETQYF
TGTGCCAGCAGTGAACAGGGGGGAGAGACCCAGTACTTC
>-|TRBD2|TRBJ2-7|TRBV6-4
CASTNPGTRLLSSYEQYF
TGTGCCAGCACCAACCCCGGGACTAGACTCCTGAGCTCCTACGAGCAGTACTTC
>-|-|TRBJ2-3|TRBV28
CASSGGLRGTDTQYF
TGTGCCAGCAGTGGAGGACTCCGGGGCACAGATACGCAGTATTTT
>-|-|TRBJ2-5|TRBV28
CASSPSGGSLRETQYF
TGTGCCAGCAGTCCCTCAGGAGGGTCTTTGCGAGAGACCCAGTACTTC
>-|-|TRBJ2-1|TRBV9
CASSAPDRQTYNEQFF
TGTGCCAGCAGCGCCCCGGATCGACAGACCTACAATGAGCAGTTCTTC
>-|-|TRBJ2-7|TRBV27
CASSLSQGTLSYEQYF
TGTGCCAGCAGTTTATCCCAGGGTACTCTGAGCTACGAGCAGTACTTC
>-|TRBD2|TRBJ2-3|TRBV5-1
CASSTGLAGADTQYF
TGCGCCAGCAGCACGGGACTAGCGGGGGCAGATACGCAGTATTTT
>-|-|TRBJ2-2|TRBV11-2
CASSLVRKTGELFF
TGTGCCAGCAGCTTAGTTAGGAAAACCGGGGAGCTGTTTTTT
>-|-|TRBJ2-1|TRBV7-3
CASSWRQSSYNEQFF
TGTGCCAGCAGTTGGAGACAGAGCTCCTACAATGAGCAGTTCTTC
>-|-|TRBJ2-3|TRBV4-1
CASSQGGAATSTDTQYF
TGCGCCAGCAGCCAAGGTGGAGCGGCAACTAGCACAGATACGCAGTATTTT
>-|-|TRBJ2-2|TRBV6-5
CASSYGTGSGTGELFF
TGTGCCAGCAGTTACGGAACAGGGTCGGGTACCGGGGAGCTGTTTTTT
>-|-|TRBJ2-1|TRBV7-9
CASSLGGNYNEQFF
TGTGCCAGCAGCTTAGGGGGCAACTACAATGAGCAGTTCTTC
>-|TRBD2|TRBJ2-1|TRBV28
CASNSVASGRYGEQFF
TGTGCCAGCAATTCGGTGGCTAGCGGGAGATACGGTGAGCAGTTCTTC
>-|TRBD1|TRBJ1-1|TRBV7-2
CASSRAGGYAEAFF
TGTGCCAGCAGCCGAGCAGGGGGATACGCTGAAGCTTTCTTT
>-|TRBD1|TRBJ2-2|TRBV4-2
CASQGAGELFF
TGTGCCAGTCAGGGGGCCGGGGAGCTGTTTTTT
>-|-|TRBJ1-2|TRBV29-1
CSVPDRRGGYTF
TGCAGCGTTCCCGACAGGCGGGGCGGCTACACCTTC
>-|-|TRBJ2-1|TRBV2
CASSGLVSEQFF
TGTGCCAGCAGTGGGTTGGTTTCAGAGCAGTTCTTC
>-|-|TRBJ1-5|TRBV28
CASSPVGETNQPQHF
TGTGCCAGCAGCCCCGTCGGGGAGACAAATCAGCCCCAGCATTTT
>-|TRBD2|TRBJ2-3|TRBV7-3
CASSPTLAGGGDTQYF
TGTGCCAGCAGCCCGACCTTAGCGGGGGGCGGAGATACGCAGTATTTT
>-|-|TRBJ2-1|TRBV11-2
CASSPTSEYNEQFF
TGTGCCAGCAGCCCAACTTCAGAGTACAATGAGCAGTTCTTC
>-|TRBD2|TRBJ2-1|TRBV27
CASTLLAGGPNEQFF
TGTGCCAGCACTTTACTAGCGGGGGGCCCTAATGAGCAGTTCTTC
>-|-|TRBJ2-2|TRBV7-8
CASSLEGTRAGELFF
TGTGCCAGCAGCTTAGAAGGGACTCGCGCCGGGGAGCTGTTTTTT
>-|-|TRBJ2-1|TRBV27
CASSPTTGVNEQFF
TGTGCCAGCAGTCCCACGACAGGAGTAAATGAGCAGTTCTTC
>-|-|TRBJ2-7|TRBV7-9
CASSKEGDSEQYF
TGTGCCAGCAGTAAAGAAGGGGATAGCGAGCAGTACTTC
>-|TRBD1|TRBJ2-7|TRBV14
CASSQDRRDRDYEQYF
TGTGCCAGCAGCCAAGATCGGCGGGACAGGGACTACGAGCAGTACTTC
>-|TRBD1|TRBJ2-5|TRBV28
CASSLVTGGETQYF
TGTGCCAGCAGTTTAGTTACAGGGGGCGAGACCCAGTACTTC
>-|-|TRBJ1-1|TRBV5-6
CASSLRGGNTEAFF
TGTGCCAGCAGCTTGAGGGGAGGCAACACTGAAGCTTTCTTT
>-|-|TRBJ1-5|TRBV28
CASQPGAASNQPQHF
TGTGCCAGCCAACCAGGGGCGGCGAGCAATCAGCCCCAGCATTTT
>-|-|TRBJ2-7|TRBV27
CASSQGPYEQYF
TGTGCCAGCAGCCAGGGGCCCTACGAGCAGTACTTC
>-|-|TRBJ1-2|TRBV11-2
CASSQGEDGGYTF
TGTGCCAGCAGCCAAGGAGAGGATGGGGGCTACACCTTC
>-|-|TRBJ2-7|TRBV28
CASRSPRQAYEQYF
TGTGCCAGCAGGTCCCCTAGGCAAGCCTACGAGCAGTACTTC
>-|-|TRBJ2-7|TRBV5-6
CASSEGGGSSYEQYF
TGTGCCAGCAGCGAAGGGGGGGGGAGCTCCTACGAGCAGTACTTC
>few|-|TRBJ1-1|TRBV4-3
CASSQGSGGFYTEAFF
TGCGCCAGCAGCCAAGGGTCGGGTGGATTTTACACTGAAGCTTTCTTT
>-|TRBD1|TRBJ2-7|TRBV29-1
CSVGGGQGFHEQYF
TGCAGCGTTGGGGGGGGACAGGGGTTCCACGAGCAGTACTTC